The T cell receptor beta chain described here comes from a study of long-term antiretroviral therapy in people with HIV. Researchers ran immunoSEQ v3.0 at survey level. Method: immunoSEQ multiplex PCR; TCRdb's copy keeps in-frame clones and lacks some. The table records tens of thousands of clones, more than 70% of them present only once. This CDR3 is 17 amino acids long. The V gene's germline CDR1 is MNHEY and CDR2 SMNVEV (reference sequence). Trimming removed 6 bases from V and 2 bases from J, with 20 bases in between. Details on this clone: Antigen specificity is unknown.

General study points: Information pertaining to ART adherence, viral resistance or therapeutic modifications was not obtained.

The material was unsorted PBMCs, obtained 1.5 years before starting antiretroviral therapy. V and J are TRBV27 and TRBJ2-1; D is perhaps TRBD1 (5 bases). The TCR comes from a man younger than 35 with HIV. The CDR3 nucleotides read TGTGCCAGCAGCAGGGCCTTCCGTGACAGACCCTACAATGAGCAGTTCTTC. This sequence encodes CASSRAFRDRPYNEQFF.